Here is one T cell receptor (beta chain) with its context. Its cognate antigen is unknown. Molecular barcoding with unique molecular identifiers was used for the TCRbeta library. TCRdb analysed the PCR reads with MiXCR anew, one entry per CDR3 protein. The table has approximately 1,000,000 distinct CDR3 sequences, about 29% seen once. The sample belongs to a study of T-cell reconstitution after alpha-beta-depleted transplantation in children. The CDR3 is made up of 16 amino acids. V was pared by 4 bases and J by 0 bases, with 10 bases between. Germline CDR1 reads MNHEY; CDR2 reads SMNVEV (reference sequence). Overall study results and limits: Several hundred graft clones that had expanded were reportedly the source of alpha-beta T cells about two months after transplant. Recipient T cells and thymic progenitors that survived were the source of the high TCRbeta diversity seen at day 60 in some patients.

J is TRBJ1-6 and V is TRBV27; D gene unclear. This clonotype was sampled from a boy in the first two years of life who had a stem cell transplant for SCID, so the T cells may come from the graft donor. The source material was PBMCs, mostly from graft donor cells, sampled 360 days after TCRalphabeta/CD19-depleted stem cell transplant. The CDR3 spells CASSSGKFSYNSPLHF. As DNA, the CDR3 is TGTGCCAGCAGTTCGGGGAAGTTCTCCTATAATTCACCCCTCCACTTT.